This TCR beta chain was found in a study of blood T cell repertoires in COVID-19. Background on the study: Samples came from the United States, Italy and Spain, spanning acute and convalescent COVID-19. T cells, B-cell-depleted T cells, or PBMCs supplied cDNA or gDNA.

Germline loops: CDR1 SNHLY, CDR2 FYNNEI. Trimming removed 6 bases from V and 8 bases from J, with 16 bases in between. The CDR3 contains 13 residues. Per the study methods: Nucleated cell number was recorded as an estimate derived from reference gene primer amplification. Profiled with immunoSEQ multiplex PCR; TCRdb holds only in-frame clones, not every one. The D gene and trimming were derived from the DNA, and the V and J assignments and clone size from that table. The sample holds some 300,000 clones, about 90% seen once. Seattle's enrolled individuals joined amid active infection and were then monitored longitudinally.

This clonotype originated in a woman aged 45-60 years with COVID-19, enrolled during active disease. Sequenced input: peripheral blood. The rearrangement uses TRBV2 and TRBJ1-2; D not certain. Written as DNA, the CDR3 is TGTGCCAGCAGCACCCGGCCAAGAGGGGGCTACACCTTC. Translation gives CASSTRPRGGYTF.